These 8 T cell receptor beta chains share one sample of origin, sequenced in a study of cytomegalovirus exposure and HLA in healthy donors. PCR involved 60 Vbeta and 13 Jbeta primers. Sequenced by immunoSEQ multiplex PCR; TCRdb stores in-frame clones only, minus some. This sample has 150,000 to 200,000 clones, with around 80% found just once. The sample consisted of PBMCs. The receptors were gathered from a man younger than 30 in good health and CMV-seropositive.

This clone was seen more than once but under ten times. The chain couples TRBV28 to TRBJ2-7, with 8 nucleotides matching TRBD1. Germline values: CDR1 MDHEN, CDR2 SYDVKM. The J segment lost 7 bases and the V segment lost 6 bases, leaving 5 bases of the junction unmatched. The CDR3 loop spans 12 amino acids. The CDR3 DNA sequence: TGTGCCAGCAGCCCGACAGGGGAAGAGCAGTACTTC. Its protein product is CASSPTGEEQYF.

The gene calls are TRBV7-9 and TRBJ1-1; 7 positions agree with TRBD1. Trimming removed 1 base from V and 0 bases from J; junction bases left unmatched: 11. This CDR3 has 18 amino acids. CDR1 and CDR2 (germline): SEHNR, FQNEAQ (reference sequence). In nucleotides, the CDR3 is TGTGCCAGCAGCTTAGGAGGAAGGGGGCGTTCAATGAACACTGAAGCTTTCTTT. Translation: CASSLGGRGRSMNTEAFF.

This clone was counted a single time. The rearrangement links TRBV28 to TRBJ1-1; D not resolved. This CDR3 region has 13 residues. Germline V CDR1 and CDR2: MDHEN, SYDVKM. V was pared by 3 bases and J by 1 base, with 6 bases between. The DNA for the CDR3 is TGTGCCAGCAGTTTTATGCGGAACACTGAAGCTTTCTTT. Protein sequence: CASSFMRNTEAFF.

A word on this clone: Compared with germline, one end of the junction differs, possibly owing to a read error. The chain is built from TRBV5-1 and TRBJ2-3; 7 nucleotides match TRBD2. Germline V lookup: CDR1 SGHRS, CDR2 YFSETQ. This CDR3 is built from 16 residues. DNA of the CDR3: TGCGCCCGCAGCTTAGGGGCGGGAGCTAGCACAGATACGCAGTATTTT. Translated: CARSLGAGASTDTQYF. Together with reference TRBV5-1 and TRBJ2-3, the CDR3 gives the full variable domain: KAGVTQTPRYLIKTRGQQVTLSCSPISGHRSVSWYQQTPGQGLQFLFEYFSETQRNKGNFPGRFSGRQFSNSRSEMNVSTLELGDSALYLCARSLGAGASTDTQYFGPGTRLTVL.

This clone was seen once. The chain couples TRBV10-1 to TRBJ2-5; TRBD1 might be the D (5 bases). CDR3 size: 16 residues. The germline V and J ends were trimmed by 6 bases and 1 base, with 18 bases remaining between them. CDR1 WNHNN and CDR2 SYGVQD come from the germline V gene (reference sequence). The CDR3 sequence is CASRQSWGLVQETQYF. In DNA form, the CDR3 reads TGCGCCAGCAGACAATCCTGGGGCCTTGTCCAAGAGACCCAGTACTTC.

The CDR3 DNA is TGTGCCAGCAGCGTAAACACTGAAGCTTTCTTT. It translates to CASSVNTEAFF. The chain is built from TRBV7-9 and TRBJ1-1; D gene uncertain. The CDR3 is 11 residues long. CDR1 and CDR2 from the germline V gene are SEHNR and FQNEAQ (reference sequence). V was shortened by 5 bases and J by 2 bases, with 3 bases between the two germline ends.

This clone was picked up a small number of times. The rearrangement uses TRBV6-5 and TRBJ2-7; D gene uncertain. Trimming shortened V by 6 bases and J by 6 bases, and 15 bases separated the two germline ends. From germline, CDR1 is MNHEY and CDR2 SVGAGI. This CDR3 spans 13 amino acids. The CDR3 region is CASSQSALGEQYF. The CDR3 nucleotides are TGTGCCAGCAGCCAAAGCGCCCTCGGCGAGCAGTACTTC.

This clone was observed a few times. One end of the junction varies from germline; a read error may be responsible. Other DNA sequences in this sample translate to the same CDR3. This chain links TRBV2 with TRBJ1-4, with unresolved D. This CDR3 has 13 amino acids. Germline values: CDR1 SNHLY, CDR2 FYNNEI. As DNA, the CDR3 is TGTGCTCAGCGGCGGGCAACTAATGAAAAACTGTTTTTC. It specifies CAQRRATNEKLFF.